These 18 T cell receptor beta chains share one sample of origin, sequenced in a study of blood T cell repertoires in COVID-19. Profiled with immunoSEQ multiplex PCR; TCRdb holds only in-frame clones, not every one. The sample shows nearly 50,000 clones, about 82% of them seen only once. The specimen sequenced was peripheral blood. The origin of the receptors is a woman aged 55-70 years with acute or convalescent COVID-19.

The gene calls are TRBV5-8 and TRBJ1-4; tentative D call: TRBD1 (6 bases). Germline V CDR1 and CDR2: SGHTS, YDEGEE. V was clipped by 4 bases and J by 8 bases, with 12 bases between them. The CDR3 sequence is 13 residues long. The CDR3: CASSRITGEKLFF. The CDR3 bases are TGTGCCAGCAGCCGAATAACAGGGGAAAAACTGTTTTTT.

CDR3 coding DNA: TGTGCCAGCAGTTATCAAATTCGGACTGAAGCTTTCTTT. Translated, it gives CASSYQIRTEAFF. The gene calls are TRBV12-3 or TRBV12-4 and TRBJ1-1; D is unclear. Trimming left V 4 bases short and J 5 bases short, with 11 bases between. The CDR3 is made up of 13 amino acids.

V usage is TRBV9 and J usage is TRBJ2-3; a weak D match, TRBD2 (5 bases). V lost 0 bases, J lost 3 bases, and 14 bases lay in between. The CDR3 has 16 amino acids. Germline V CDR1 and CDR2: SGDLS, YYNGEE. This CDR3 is CASSVARGMSTDTQYF. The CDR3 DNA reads TGTGCCAGCAGCGTAGCGAGAGGGATGTCGACAGATACGCAGTATTTT.

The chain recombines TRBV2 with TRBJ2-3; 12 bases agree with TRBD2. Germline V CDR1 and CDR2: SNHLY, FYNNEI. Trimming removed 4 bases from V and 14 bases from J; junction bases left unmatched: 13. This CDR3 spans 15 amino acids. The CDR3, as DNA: TGTGCCAGCAGTGCTCTAGCGGGGGGGCGGGACGGTCGGTATTTT. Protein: CASSALAGGRDGRYF.

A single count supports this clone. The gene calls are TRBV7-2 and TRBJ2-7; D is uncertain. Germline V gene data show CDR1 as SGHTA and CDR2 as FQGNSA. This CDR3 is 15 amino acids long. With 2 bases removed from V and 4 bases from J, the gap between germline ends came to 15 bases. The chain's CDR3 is CASSLIASPRYEQYF. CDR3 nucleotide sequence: TGTGCCAGCAGCTTAATAGCAAGCCCTAGGTACGAGCAGTACTTC.

This CDR3 reads CASSYLYQNEAFF. The CDR3 coding sequence is TGTGCCAGCAGTTACTTGTATCAGAATGAAGCTTTCTTT. This chain joins TRBV6-5 and TRBJ1-1, with unresolved D. The CDR3 has 13 amino acids. V dropped 1 base and J dropped 7 bases, with 10 bases sitting between them. Germline V gene lookup returns CDR1 MNHEY and CDR2 SVGAGI.

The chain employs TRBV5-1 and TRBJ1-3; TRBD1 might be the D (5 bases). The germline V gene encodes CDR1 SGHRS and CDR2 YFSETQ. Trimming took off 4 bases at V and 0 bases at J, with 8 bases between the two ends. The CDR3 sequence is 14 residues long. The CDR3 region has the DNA TGCGCCAGCAGCCAGGGTCCCTCTGGAAACACCATATATTTT. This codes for CASSQGPSGNTIYF.

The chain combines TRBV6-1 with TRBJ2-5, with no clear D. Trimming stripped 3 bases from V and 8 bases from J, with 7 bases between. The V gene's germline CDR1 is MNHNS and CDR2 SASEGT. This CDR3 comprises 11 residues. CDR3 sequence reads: CASSEQETQYF. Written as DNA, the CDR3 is TGTGCCAGCAGTGAGCAGGAAACCCAGTACTTC.

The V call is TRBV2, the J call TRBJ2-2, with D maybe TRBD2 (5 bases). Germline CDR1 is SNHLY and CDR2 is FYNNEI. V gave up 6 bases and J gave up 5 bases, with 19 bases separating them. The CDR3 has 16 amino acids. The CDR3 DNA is TGTGCCAGCAGCGAAACGCGGGCAGTAGCTACCGGGGAGCTGTTTTTT. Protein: CASSETRAVATGELFF.

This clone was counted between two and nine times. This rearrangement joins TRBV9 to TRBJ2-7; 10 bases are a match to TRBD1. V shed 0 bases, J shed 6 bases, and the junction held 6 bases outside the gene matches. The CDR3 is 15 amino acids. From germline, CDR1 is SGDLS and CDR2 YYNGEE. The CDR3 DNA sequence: TGTGCCAGCAGCGTAGAGACAGGGGGCGCGTCCGAGCAGTACTTC. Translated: CASSVETGGASEQYF.

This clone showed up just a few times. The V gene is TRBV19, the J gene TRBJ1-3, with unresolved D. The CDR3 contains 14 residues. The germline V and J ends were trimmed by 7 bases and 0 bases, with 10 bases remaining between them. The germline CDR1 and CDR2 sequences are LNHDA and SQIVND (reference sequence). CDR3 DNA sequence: TGTGCCAGTATCGCGGTTCCCTCTGGAAACACCATATATTTT. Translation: CASIAVPSGNTIYF.

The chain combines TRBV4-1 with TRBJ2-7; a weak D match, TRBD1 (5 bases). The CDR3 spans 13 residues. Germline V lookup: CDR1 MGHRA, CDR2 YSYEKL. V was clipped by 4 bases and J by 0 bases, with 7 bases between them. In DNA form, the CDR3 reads TGCGCCAGCAGCCGGACAACCTCCTACGAGCAGTACTTC. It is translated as CASSRTTSYEQYF.

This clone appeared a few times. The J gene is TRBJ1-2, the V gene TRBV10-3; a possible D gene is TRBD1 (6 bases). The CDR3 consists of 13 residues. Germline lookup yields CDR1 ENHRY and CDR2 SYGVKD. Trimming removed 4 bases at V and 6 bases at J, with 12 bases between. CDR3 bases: TGTGCCATCAGTGGACGGACAGCTGATGGCTACACCTTC. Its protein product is CAISGRTADGYTF.

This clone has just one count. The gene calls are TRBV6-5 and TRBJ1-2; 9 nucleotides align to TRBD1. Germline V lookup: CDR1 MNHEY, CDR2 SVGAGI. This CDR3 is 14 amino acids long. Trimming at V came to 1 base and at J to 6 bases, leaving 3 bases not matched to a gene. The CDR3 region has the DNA TGTGCCAGCAGTTACTTTGACAGGGGGAATGGCTACACCTTC. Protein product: CASSYFDRGNGYTF.

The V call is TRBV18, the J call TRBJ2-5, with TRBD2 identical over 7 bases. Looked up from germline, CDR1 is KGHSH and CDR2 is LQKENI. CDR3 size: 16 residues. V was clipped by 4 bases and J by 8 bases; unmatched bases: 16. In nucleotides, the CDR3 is TGTGCCAGCTCACAACTCTCGGCGGGAGCCAAGAAAACCCAGTACTTC. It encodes CASSQLSAGAKKTQYF.

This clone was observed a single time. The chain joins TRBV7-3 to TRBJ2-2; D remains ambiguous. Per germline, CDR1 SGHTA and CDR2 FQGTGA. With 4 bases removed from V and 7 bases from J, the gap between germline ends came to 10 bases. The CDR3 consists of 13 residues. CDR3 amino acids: CASSSTPSGELFF. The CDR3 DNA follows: TGTGCCAGCAGCTCAACTCCTAGCGGGGAGCTGTTTTTT.

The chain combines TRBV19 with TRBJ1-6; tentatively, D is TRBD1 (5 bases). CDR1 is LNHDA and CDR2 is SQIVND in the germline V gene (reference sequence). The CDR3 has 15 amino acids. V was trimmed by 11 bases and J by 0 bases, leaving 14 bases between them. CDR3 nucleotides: TGTGCCGCCGGGGGTCAGAGCTCCTATAATTCACCCCTCCACTTT. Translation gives CAAGGQSSYNSPLHF.

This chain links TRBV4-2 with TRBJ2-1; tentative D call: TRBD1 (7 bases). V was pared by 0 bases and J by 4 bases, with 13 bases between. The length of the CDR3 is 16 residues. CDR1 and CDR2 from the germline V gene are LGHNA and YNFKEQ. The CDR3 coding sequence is TGTGCCAGCAGCCAAGAAGGGGGGACAGCGTACAATGAGCAGTTCTTC. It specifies CASSQEGGTAYNEQFF.